The 3 T cell receptor beta chains presented below share a single source sample, sequenced in a study of T cells in placental villitis. The immunoSEQ v4 bias-controlled multiplex PCR assay, performed blinded to group allocation, was used to amplify TCR-beta CDR3 regions from genomic DNA. Not all clones reach the TCRdb copy of this immuneACCESS table, which keeps in-frame sequences only. Checked studies attribute under half of the gap to unresolved V genes and leave the rest unexplained. Recorded for this sample are roughly 6,300 clones; about three quarters of them occurred a single time. The top ten constitute under 9.5% of the sample. Sequencing used placental tissue containing maternal and fetal cells. These receptors were obtained from a human patient with infectious villitis; the placental T cells may come from both mother and fetus.

The chain couples TRBV7-9 to TRBJ1-4; 7 nucleotides match TRBD1. The CDR3 has 15 residues. Germline V gives CDR1 SEHNR, CDR2 FQNEAQ (reference sequence). The junction had 10 bases not matched to a gene; V was cut back by 5 bases and J by 7 bases. For the CDR3, the DNA is TGTGCCAGCAGCCTAGACAGGGCCCCTTCTGAAAAACTGTTTTTT. Its translation: CASSLDRAPSEKLFF.

The chain recombines TRBV7-9 with TRBJ1-2, with D uncertain. V was shortened by 1 base and J by 6 bases, with 12 bases between the two germline ends. The CDR3 is 14 amino acids. The germline gives CDR1 SEHNR, CDR2 FQNEAQ (reference sequence). The CDR3 loop is CASSLVGGFDGYTF. The DNA for the CDR3 is TGTGCCAGCAGCTTAGTTGGAGGGTTTGATGGCTACACCTTC.

The chain carries TRBV18 and TRBJ2-7; D possibly corresponds to TRBD1 (5 bases). The V end was cut by 3 bases, the J end by 0 bases, with 12 bases between. The germline V gene has CDR1 KGHSH and CDR2 LQKENI. The CDR3 length is 15 residues. CDR3: CASSPIQGFSYEQYF. DNA for the CDR3: TGTGCCAGCTCACCTATTCAGGGTTTCTCCTACGAGCAGTACTTC. Based on the CDR3 plus reference TRBV18 and TRBJ2-7, the full variable domain is NAGVMQNPRHLVRRRGQEARLRCSPMKGHSHVYWYRQLPEEGLKFMVYLQKENIIDESGMPKERFSAEFPKEGPSILRIQQVVRGDSAAYFCASSPIQGFSYEQYFGPGTRLTVT.